The clone carrying this T cell receptor (beta chain) occurred many times. Time point noted: pre-sensitization, week 0. Indicated treatment: therapeutic diphenylcyclopropenone sensitization with weekly scalp DPC. These data belong to a study of human T cells and chemical hapten exposure. This CDR3 has 15 amino acids. V lost 2 bases and J lost 1, with 6 bases in between. Germline V gene data show CDR1 as MNHEY and CDR2 as SVGEGT. TCRdb re-analysed the RACE reads in MiXCR, keeping a single row per CDR3 protein. The data show tens of thousands of distinct CDR3 sequences, approximately 9.8% seen once. This sequence originates from a woman between 40 and 55 years old with alopecia areata. Some clones in this sample may be carry-over from other donors' samples. The sequencing used whole blood, collected in connection with sensitization to the hapten diphenylcyclopropenone (DPC). V and J are TRBV6-2 or TRBV6-3 and TRBJ2-6; no definite D call. The CDR3 nucleotides read TGTGCCAGCAGTTACCGAGAATCTGGGGCCAACGTCCTGACTTTC. Protein: CASSYRESGANVLTF.